The rows below give T cell receptor beta chains drawn from one sample of a study of CD8 T cells in Susac syndrome. TCRdb fed the immunoSEQ multiplex PCR reads into MiXCR, producing one record per CDR3 protein. The data show 250,000 to 300,000 distinct CDR3 sequences, over 75% seen once. What was sequenced was CD8+ T cells from PBMCs. The source is a human donor with multiple sclerosis. CDR3s leave out the opening cysteine and the closing phenylalanine or tryptophan. A D gene is named only where the DNA matches it firmly. Size tells how often a clone was seen (once, few, many) or the class of an expanded clone, and some rows leave it out.

clone size: -; V gene: TRBV28; J gene: TRBJ2-1; D gene: TRBD2; CDR3 protein: ASSSPHLIAGGLRNEQF
clone size: -; V gene: TRBV27; J gene: TRBJ2-5; D gene: -; CDR3 protein: ASSPMRGQKQETQY
clone size: -; V gene: TRBV27; J gene: TRBJ1-1; D gene: -; CDR3 protein: ASSAGFTEAF
clone size: -; V gene: TRBV11-2; J gene: TRBJ2-3; D gene: -; CDR3 protein: ASSLSLSQIDTQY
clone size: -; V gene: TRBV4-3; J gene: TRBJ1-4; D gene: -; CDR3 protein: ASSQQGRSSEKLF
clone size: once; V gene: TRBV9; J gene: TRBJ2-5; D gene: -; CDR3 protein: ASSVDLGTQETQY
clone size: -; V gene: TRBV10-3; J gene: TRBJ2-7; D gene: TRBD2; CDR3 protein: AISERRTSIDYEQY
clone size: -; V gene: TRBV30; J gene: TRBJ2-6; D gene: TRBD1; CDR3 protein: AWSVLQGSKGSGANVLT
clone size: once; V gene: TRBV28; J gene: TRBJ2-5; D gene: -; CDR3 protein: ASSRREETQY
clone size: -; V gene: TRBV7-3; J gene: TRBJ2-1; D gene: TRBD1; CDR3 protein: ASSLMTGATNEQF
clone size: -; V gene: TRBV16; J gene: TRBJ2-3; D gene: -; CDR3 protein: ASSRSGTTDTQY
clone size: -; V gene: TRBV7-9; J gene: TRBJ1-5; D gene: -; CDR3 protein: ASSLGEVQPQH
clone size: -; V gene: TRBV5-8; J gene: TRBJ1-1; D gene: TRBD1; CDR3 protein: ASSLPSGGTEAF
clone size: -; V gene: TRBV7-8; J gene: TRBJ2-7; D gene: -; CDR3 protein: ASSLDYGEVYEQY
clone size: -; V gene: TRBV28; J gene: TRBJ1-1; D gene: -; CDR3 protein: ASSSVDTEAF
clone size: few; V gene: TRBV27; J gene: TRBJ2-7; D gene: -; CDR3 protein: ASSLSASGSYEQY
clone size: -; V gene: TRBV28; J gene: TRBJ1-5; D gene: -; CDR3 protein: ASSPTYSNQPQH
clone size: -; V gene: TRBV20-1; J gene: TRBJ1-2; D gene: TRBD1; CDR3 protein: SAIPGQGLGYT
clone size: -; V gene: TRBV10-2; J gene: TRBJ2-7; D gene: -; CDR3 protein: ASTMVSSFNEQY
clone size: -; V gene: TRBV20-1; J gene: TRBJ2-1; D gene: TRBD2; CDR3 protein: SGGSGNYNEQF
clone size: -; V gene: TRBV20-1; J gene: TRBJ1-5; D gene: TRBD1; CDR3 protein: SARGQGENQPQH
clone size: -; V gene: TRBV20-1; J gene: TRBJ2-4; D gene: -; CDR3 protein: SAPGPWSGESLAKNIQY
clone size: -; V gene: TRBV11-3; J gene: TRBJ2-1; D gene: -; CDR3 protein: ASSLEHNEQF
clone size: -; V gene: TRBV27; J gene: TRBJ1-2; D gene: -; CDR3 protein: ASSETRGSGYT
clone size: few; V gene: TRBV11-3; J gene: TRBJ2-2; D gene: TRBD1; CDR3 protein: ASSSRDRATGELF
clone size: -; V gene: TRBV6-2/TRBV6-3; J gene: TRBJ2-1; D gene: TRBD2; CDR3 protein: ASSYSRLAGGSNEQF
clone size: few; V gene: TRBV6-5; J gene: TRBJ2-3; D gene: -; CDR3 protein: ASSYERTDTQY
clone size: -; V gene: TRBV5-1; J gene: TRBJ2-7; D gene: -; CDR3 protein: ASSLWQGNSYEQY
clone size: -; V gene: TRBV19; J gene: TRBJ2-7; D gene: -; CDR3 protein: ASSITVRNEQY
clone size: -; V gene: TRBV6-2/TRBV6-3; J gene: TRBJ1-1; D gene: -; CDR3 protein: ASSYPLDSYTEAF
clone size: -; V gene: TRBV27; J gene: TRBJ2-7; D gene: -; CDR3 protein: ASSFLLGRQY
clone size: -; V gene: TRBV6-5; J gene: TRBJ2-1; D gene: TRBD2; CDR3 protein: ASSYSTLAGGPQF
clone size: -; V gene: TRBV7-9; J gene: TRBJ1-1; D gene: -; CDR3 protein: ASSPPGRGTEAF
clone size: -; V gene: TRBV20-1; J gene: TRBJ1-5; D gene: -; CDR3 protein: SARDGQGILHQPQH
clone size: -; V gene: TRBV7-8; J gene: TRBJ2-7; D gene: -; CDR3 protein: ASSFGIAVTYEQY
clone size: once; V gene: TRBV27; J gene: TRBJ2-7; D gene: TRBD1; CDR3 protein: ASSLSTGVEQY
clone size: -; V gene: TRBV4-3; J gene: TRBJ2-7; D gene: -; CDR3 protein: ASSPSGGEVYEQY
clone size: -; V gene: TRBV28; J gene: TRBJ2-7; D gene: TRBD2; CDR3 protein: ASSLGNLAGEFYEQY
clone size: -; V gene: TRBV9; J gene: TRBJ2-3; D gene: -; CDR3 protein: ASSVVYGGSTDTQY
clone size: -; V gene: TRBV11-2; J gene: TRBJ1-5; D gene: -; CDR3 protein: ASSLNGGNQPQH
clone size: once; V gene: TRBV20-1; J gene: TRBJ2-7; D gene: TRBD2; CDR3 protein: SAPKRDLDVFKQY
clone size: -; V gene: TRBV20-1; J gene: TRBJ2-1; D gene: -; CDR3 protein: SARGSTSYNEQF
clone size: -; V gene: TRBV25-1; J gene: TRBJ1-1; D gene: -; CDR3 protein: ASSVSVTEAF
clone size: -; V gene: TRBV27; J gene: TRBJ2-3; D gene: -; CDR3 protein: ASSLMFPDTQY
clone size: -; V gene: TRBV28; J gene: TRBJ2-4; D gene: -; CDR3 protein: AIEGEHIQY
clone size: -; V gene: TRBV28; J gene: TRBJ2-5; D gene: -; CDR3 protein: ASSLSPTVRETQY
clone size: -; V gene: TRBV4-3; J gene: TRBJ2-3; D gene: -; CDR3 protein: ASSPREANTDTQY
clone size: -; V gene: TRBV6-2/TRBV6-3; J gene: TRBJ1-2; D gene: -; CDR3 protein: ASSLFEANYGYT
clone size: -; V gene: TRBV7-9; J gene: TRBJ2-7; D gene: -; CDR3 protein: ASSSMVVGAYEQY
clone size: -; V gene: TRBV27; J gene: TRBJ2-5; D gene: -; CDR3 protein: ASSFGGMFQETQY
clone size: -; V gene: TRBV7-9; J gene: TRBJ1-4; D gene: -; CDR3 protein: ASSTTVGERNEKLF
clone size: few; V gene: TRBV7-2; J gene: TRBJ2-1; D gene: -; CDR3 protein: ASSLALGFHNEQF
clone size: -; V gene: TRBV15; J gene: TRBJ2-1; D gene: -; CDR3 protein: ATSRTATGTVDNEQF
clone size: -; V gene: TRBV28; J gene: TRBJ1-2; D gene: -; CDR3 protein: ASSDPGGYGYT
clone size: -; V gene: TRBV12-3/TRBV12-4; J gene: TRBJ1-1; D gene: TRBD1; CDR3 protein: ASSSNRGWGEAF
clone size: few; V gene: TRBV27; J gene: TRBJ2-6; D gene: TRBD1; CDR3 protein: ASSSGTGAGANVLT
clone size: -; V gene: TRBV5-1; J gene: TRBJ2-1; D gene: -; CDR3 protein: AGSFPAGREQF
clone size: -; V gene: TRBV28; J gene: TRBJ1-2; D gene: -; CDR3 protein: ASEESNYGYT
clone size: -; V gene: TRBV28; J gene: TRBJ2-7; D gene: -; CDR3 protein: ASSPTFGSRGYEQY